The clone carrying this TCR beta chain was detected once. The entry originates in a study of blood T cell repertoires in COVID-19. Background on the study: COVID-19 samples collected from the United States, Italy and Spain covered acute and convalescent phases. The analysed material was cDNA or gDNA that came from T cells, B-cell-depleted T cells, or PBMCs.

In the original analysis: Amplification of reference gene primers provided the estimated nucleated cell counts. Sequencing used immunoSEQ multiplex PCR; TCRdb keeps in-frame clones, though not all of them. For V, J and clone size, that table is used; D and trimming come from the DNA. The sample contains 210,000 or so clones, around 89% of which appear only once. The material sequenced was peripheral blood. This sequence originates from a woman in her forties with acute or convalescent COVID-19.

The CDR3 sequence: CASSPRTAISPLHF. In nucleotides, the CDR3 is TGTGCCAGCAGTCCCCGGACAGCGATTTCACCCCTCCACTTT. The J gene is TRBJ1-6, the V gene TRBV28; TRBD1 might be the D (6 bases). This CDR3 has 14 residues. V lost 5 bases to trimming and J lost 9 bases, with 14 bases between them. In germline, CDR1 is MDHEN, CDR2 SYDVKM. Using reference TRBV28 and TRBJ1-6 for the parts outside the CDR3, the full variable domain is DVKVTQSSRYLVKRTGEKVFLECVQDMDHENMFWYRQDPGLGLRLIYFSYDVKMKEKGDIPEGYSVSREKKERFSLILESASTNQTSMYLCASSPRTAISPLHFGNGTRLTVT.